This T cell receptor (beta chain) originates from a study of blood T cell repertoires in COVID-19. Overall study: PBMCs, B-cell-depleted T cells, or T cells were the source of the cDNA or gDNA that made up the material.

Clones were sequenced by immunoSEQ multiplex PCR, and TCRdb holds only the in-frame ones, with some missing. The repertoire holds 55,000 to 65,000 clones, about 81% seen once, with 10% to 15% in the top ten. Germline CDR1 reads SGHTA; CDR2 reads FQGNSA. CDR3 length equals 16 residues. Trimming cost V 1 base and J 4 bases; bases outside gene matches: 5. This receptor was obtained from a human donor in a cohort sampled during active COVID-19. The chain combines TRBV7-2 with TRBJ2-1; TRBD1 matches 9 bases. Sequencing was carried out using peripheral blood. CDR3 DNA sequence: TGTGCCAGCAGCTTAGAAGGGACAGGGTGGTACAATGAGCAGTTCTTC. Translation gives CASSLEGTGWYNEQFF.